This TCR beta chain came from a study of control samples from healthy donors and cancer patients. Losses at the gene ends were 2 bases for V and 6 bases for J; bases not matched to a gene: 9. Looked up from germline, CDR1 is KGHSH and CDR2 is LQKENI. This CDR3 spans 17 amino acids. Profiling relied on immunoSEQ multiplex PCR, and the TCRdb table lists in-frame clones only, not all of them. The data show approximately 150,000 clones, about 94% seen once. The source of this sequence is a woman under 40 in good health. The V and J genes are TRBV18 and TRBJ2-2; 10 positions match TRBD1. The sample comprised blood. CDR3 region: CASSPSPGTGAAGELFF. Here the CDR3 DNA reads TGTGCCAGCTCACCATCTCCCGGGACAGGGGCGGCCGGGGAGCTGTTTTTT.